This T cell receptor beta chain comes out of a study of T cell changes during pregnancy in multiple sclerosis. The table came from immunoSEQ multiplex PCR; TCRdb's copy has only in-frame clones and leaves some out. Here the sample spans over 100,000 clones, roughly 92% being singletons. CDR1 and CDR2 (germline): SGHRS, YFSETQ. J was trimmed by 8 bases and V by 4 bases; bases with no gene match: 7. This CDR3 has 14 amino acids. Specimen: peripheral blood, collected in the third trimester of pregnancy. The chain combines TRBV5-1 with TRBJ2-1, with 9 bases that match TRBD1. This TCR came from a female donor with multiple sclerosis, enrolled in a pregnancy study. Written as DNA, the CDR3 is TGCGCCAGCAGCACCTCCGGGACAGGGTATGAGCAGTTCTTC. Protein product: CASSTSGTGYEQFF.